This section outlines one T cell receptor beta chain sequence together with its context. Its antigen remains unknown. The sample belongs to a study of T cell responses to AZD1222 COVID-19 vaccine. Profiled with immunoSEQ multiplex PCR; TCRdb holds only in-frame clones, not every one. The sample consists of tens of thousands of clones, about 90% of them appearing once. The CDR3 contains 15 residues. The V end lost 6 bases, the J end lost 4 bases, and 16 bases lay between the germline ends. CDR1 and CDR2 (germline): MNHEY, SVGEGT. Broader study findings: The study found Spike-specific TCR breadth and depth rose after two AZD1222 doses. Clonal diversity was possibly underestimated, and the donors were mostly white British, with more females.

Sequencing used peripheral blood, obtained on day 0 of MenACWY control vaccination. This TCR came from an adult in good health. The J gene is TRBJ1-5, the V gene TRBV6-2 or TRBV6-3; perhaps TRBD1 as D (6 bases). CDR3 sequence: CASSEQGFGNQPQHF. CDR3 nucleotides: TGTGCCAGCAGCGAACAGGGTTTTGGGAATCAGCCCCAGCATTTT.